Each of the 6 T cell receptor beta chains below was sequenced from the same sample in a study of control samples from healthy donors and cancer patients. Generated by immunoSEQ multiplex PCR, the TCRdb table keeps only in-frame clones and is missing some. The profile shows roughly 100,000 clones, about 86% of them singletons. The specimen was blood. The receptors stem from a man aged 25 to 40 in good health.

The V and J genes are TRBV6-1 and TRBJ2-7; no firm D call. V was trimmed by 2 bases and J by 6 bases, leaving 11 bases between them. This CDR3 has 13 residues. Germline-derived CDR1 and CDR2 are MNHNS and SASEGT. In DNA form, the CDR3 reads TGTGCCAGCAGTGAATCCCCCCACTCCGAGCAGTACTTC. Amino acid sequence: CASSESPHSEQYF.

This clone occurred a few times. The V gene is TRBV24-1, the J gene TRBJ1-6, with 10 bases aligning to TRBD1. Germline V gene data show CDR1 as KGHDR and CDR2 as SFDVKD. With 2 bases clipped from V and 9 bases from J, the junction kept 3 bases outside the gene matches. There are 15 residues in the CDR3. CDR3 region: CATSDWGQGFSPLHF. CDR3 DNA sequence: TGTGCCACCAGTGATTGGGGACAGGGGTTTTCACCCCTCCACTTT.

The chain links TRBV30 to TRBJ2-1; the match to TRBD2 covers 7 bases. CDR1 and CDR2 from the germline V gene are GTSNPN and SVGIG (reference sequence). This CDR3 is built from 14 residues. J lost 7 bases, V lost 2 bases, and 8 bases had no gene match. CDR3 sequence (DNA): TGTGCCTGGAGTACAACCGGGACTAAGAATGAGCAGTTCTTC. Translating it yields CAWSTTGTKNEQFF.

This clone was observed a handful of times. The chain's CDR3 is CASSDKRDGEQFF. The CDR3, as DNA: TGTGCCAGCAGTGATAAGCGGGATGGTGAGCAGTTCTTC. This chain connects TRBV2 to TRBJ2-1; 7 bases agree with TRBD2. The CDR3 is 13 amino acids. V shed 3 bases and J 9 bases; nucleotides not matched to a gene: 5. From germline, CDR1 is SNHLY and CDR2 FYNNEI. Filled out from reference TRBV2 and TRBJ2-1, the complete variable domain reads EPEVTQTPSHQVTQMGQEVILRCVPISNHLYFYWYRQILGQKVEFLVSFYNNEISEKSEIFDDQFSVERPDGSNFTLKIRSTKLEDSAMYFCASSDKRDGEQFFGPGTRLTVL.

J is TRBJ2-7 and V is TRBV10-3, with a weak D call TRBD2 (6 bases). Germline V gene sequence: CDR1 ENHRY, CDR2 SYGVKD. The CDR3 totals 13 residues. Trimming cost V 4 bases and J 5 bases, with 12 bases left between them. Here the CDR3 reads CAISVREAHEQYF. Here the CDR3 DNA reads TGTGCCATCAGTGTAAGGGAGGCTCACGAGCAGTACTTC.

The DNA for the CDR3 is TGTGCCAGCAGTATCTATTTACCCCGGGACAAGTGGCCTTACGAGCAGTACTTC. The encoded protein is CASSIYLPRDKWPYEQYF. This chain uses TRBV27 with TRBJ2-7; TRBD1 might be the D (6 bases). CDR1 MNHEY and CDR2 SMNVEV come from the germline V gene (reference sequence). This CDR3 has 18 residues. The V and J ends lost 5 bases and 4 bases respectively, with 27 bases between them.